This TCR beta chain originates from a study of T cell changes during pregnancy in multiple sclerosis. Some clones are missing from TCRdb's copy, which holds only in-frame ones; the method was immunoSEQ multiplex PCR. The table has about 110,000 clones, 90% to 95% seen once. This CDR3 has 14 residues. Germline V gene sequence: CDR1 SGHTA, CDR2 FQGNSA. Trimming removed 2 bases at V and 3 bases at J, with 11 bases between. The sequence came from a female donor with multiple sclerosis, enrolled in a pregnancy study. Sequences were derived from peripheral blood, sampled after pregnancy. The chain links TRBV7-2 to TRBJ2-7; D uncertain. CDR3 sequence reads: CASSLQDAFYEQYF. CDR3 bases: TGTGCCAGCAGCTTACAGGATGCATTCTACGAGCAGTACTTC.